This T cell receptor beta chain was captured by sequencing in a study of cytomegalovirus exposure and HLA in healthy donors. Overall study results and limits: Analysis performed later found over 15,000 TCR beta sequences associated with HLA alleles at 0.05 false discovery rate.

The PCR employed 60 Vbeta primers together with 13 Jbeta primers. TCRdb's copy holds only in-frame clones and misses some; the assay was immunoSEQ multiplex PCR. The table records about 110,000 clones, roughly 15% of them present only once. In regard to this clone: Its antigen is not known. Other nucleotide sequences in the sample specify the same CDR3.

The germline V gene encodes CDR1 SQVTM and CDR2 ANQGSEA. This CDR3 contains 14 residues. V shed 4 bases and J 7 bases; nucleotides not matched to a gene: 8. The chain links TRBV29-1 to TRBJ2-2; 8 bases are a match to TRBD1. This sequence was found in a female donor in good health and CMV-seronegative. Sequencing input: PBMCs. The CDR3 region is CSVAGQGWGGELFF. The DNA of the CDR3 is TGCAGCGTTGCCGGACAGGGCTGGGGCGGGGAGCTGTTTTTT.